This T cell receptor beta chain emerged from a study of CD8 T cells in Susac syndrome. The RNA input was roughly 0.45 to 1 ug, and it was reverse transcribed with random hexamers. An immunoSEQ multiplex PCR generated amplified TCR beta CDR3 products spanning 54 Vbeta and 13 Jbeta. TCRdb used MiXCR to reprocess the immunoSEQ multiplex PCR reads, holding one entry per CDR3 protein. The profile shows around 20,000 distinct CDR3 sequences, about 95% of them singletons. The CDR3 loop spans 15 amino acids. V lost 5 bases, J lost 3 bases, and 15 bases lay in between. Germline lookup yields CDR1 MDHEN and CDR2 SYDVKM.

This clonotype was obtained from a human donor in good health. V is TRBV28 and J is TRBJ2-3, with D possibly TRBD1 on 5 matching bases. Material: CD8+ T cells from PBMCs. The CDR3 is CASSTVQGGTDTQYF. CDR3 nucleotides: TGTGCCAGCAGTACCGTTCAGGGTGGGACAGATACGCAGTATTTT.